This T cell receptor beta chain was recorded in a study of cytomegalovirus exposure and HLA in healthy donors. Study-level background: The 95 to 150 validation repertoires used the same platform as the approximately 700 first-cohort repertoires, a later analysis reported.

The CDR3 runs to 15 residues. Germline V lookup: CDR1 SGHVS, CDR2 FQNEAQ. With 5 bases clipped from V and 6 bases from J, the junction kept 7 bases outside the gene matches. Sequencing was performed with immunoSEQ multiplex PCR; in TCRdb, only in-frame clones are kept and a portion is missing. The sample lists fewer than 150,000 clones; about 85% were seen once. The donors belonged to the approximately 120-subject validation cohort, separate from the roughly 720-subject first cohort. Whole-study findings and limits: According to a subsequent analysis, TCR clusters identified in the first cohort showed a tendency to co-occur across the 100 to 150 validation repertoires. Investigators reported 164 TCR beta chains as tied to cytomegalovirus.

A remark on this clone: The antigen is undetermined.

Input material: PBMCs. This receptor was obtained from a man younger than 35 in good health and CMV-seropositive. The chain joins TRBV7-8 to TRBJ1-5, with 10 bases matching TRBD1. The CDR3 DNA reads TGTGCCAGCAGCCCTGACAGGGGGCCAGGTCAGCCCCAGCATTTT. Translated: CASSPDRGPGQPQHF. Variable domain in full (rest from reference TRBV7-8 and TRBJ1-5): GAGVSQSPRYKVAKRGQDVALRCDPISGHVSLFWYQQALGQGPEFLTYFQNEAQLDKSGLPSDRFFAERPEGSVSTLKIQRTQQEDSAVYLCASSPDRGPGQPQHFGDGTRLSIL.